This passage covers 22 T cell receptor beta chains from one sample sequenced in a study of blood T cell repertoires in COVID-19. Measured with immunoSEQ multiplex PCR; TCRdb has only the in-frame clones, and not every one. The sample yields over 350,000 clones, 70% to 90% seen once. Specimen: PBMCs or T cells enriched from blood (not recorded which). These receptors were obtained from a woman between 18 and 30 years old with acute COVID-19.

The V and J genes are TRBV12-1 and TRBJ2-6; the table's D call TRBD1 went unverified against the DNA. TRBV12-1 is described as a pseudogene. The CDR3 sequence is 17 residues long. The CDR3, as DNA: TGTGCCAGCAGCGGCCGGGACAGGGCCCCTGGGGCCAACGTCCTGACTTTC. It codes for CASSGRDRAPGANVLTF.

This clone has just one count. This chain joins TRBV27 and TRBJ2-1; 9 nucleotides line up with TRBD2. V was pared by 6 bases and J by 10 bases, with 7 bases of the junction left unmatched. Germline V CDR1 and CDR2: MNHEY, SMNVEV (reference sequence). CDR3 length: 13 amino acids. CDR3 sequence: CASRNSGGREQFF. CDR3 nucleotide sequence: TGTGCCAGCAGAAATAGCGGGGGCAGGGAGCAGTTCTTC.

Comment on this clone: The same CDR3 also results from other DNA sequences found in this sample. CDR3 DNA sequence: TGTGCCAGCTCACCACCGGGACTCCCTTACGAGCAGTACTTC. Amino acids: CASSPPGLPYEQYF. The V gene is TRBV18, the J gene TRBJ2-7; perhaps TRBD2 as D (6 bases). The CDR3 spans 14 residues. Germline V gene data show CDR1 as KGHSH and CDR2 as LQKENI. Deletions cut 0 bases from V and 4 bases from J, with 10 bases between. The full variable domain, in which reference TRBV18 and TRBJ2-7 provide the parts outside the CDR3, is NAGVMQNPRHLVRRRGQEARLRCSPMKGHSHVYWYRQLPEEGLKFMVYLQKENIIDESGMPKERFSAEFPKEGPSILRIQQVVRGDSAAYFCASSPPGLPYEQYFGPGTRLTVT.

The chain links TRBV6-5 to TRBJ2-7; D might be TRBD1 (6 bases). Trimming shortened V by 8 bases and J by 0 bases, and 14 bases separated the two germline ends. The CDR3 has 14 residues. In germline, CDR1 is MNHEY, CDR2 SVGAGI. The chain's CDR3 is CASGIQGLSYEQYF. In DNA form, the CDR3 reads TGTGCCAGCGGTATACAGGGCCTCTCCTACGAGCAGTACTTC.

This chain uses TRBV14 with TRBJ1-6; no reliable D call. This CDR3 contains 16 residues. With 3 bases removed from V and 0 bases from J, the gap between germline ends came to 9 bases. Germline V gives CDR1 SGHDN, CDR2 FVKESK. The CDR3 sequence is CASSQKQSSYNSPLHF. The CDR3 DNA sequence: TGTGCCAGCAGCCAGAAACAGAGCTCCTATAATTCACCCCTCCACTTT.

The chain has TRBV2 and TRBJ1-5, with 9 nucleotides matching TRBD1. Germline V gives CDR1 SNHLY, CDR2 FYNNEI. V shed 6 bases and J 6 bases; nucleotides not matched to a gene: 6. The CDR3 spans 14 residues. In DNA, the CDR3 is TGTGCCAGCAGGGCTAGACAGGGGGGTCAGCCCCAGCATTTT. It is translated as CASRARQGGQPQHF. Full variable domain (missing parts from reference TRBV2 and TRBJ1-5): EPEVTQTPSHQVTQMGQEVILRCVPISNHLYFYWYRQILGQKVEFLVSFYNNEISEKSEIFDDQFSVERPDGSNFTLKIRSTKLEDSAMYFCASRARQGGQPQHFGDGTRLSIL.

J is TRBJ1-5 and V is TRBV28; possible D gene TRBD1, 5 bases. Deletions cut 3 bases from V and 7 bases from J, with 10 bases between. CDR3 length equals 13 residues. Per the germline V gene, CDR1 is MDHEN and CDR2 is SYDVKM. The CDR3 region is CASSLRGGQPQHF. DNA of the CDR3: TGTGCCAGCAGTTTGCGGGGCGGACAGCCCCAGCATTTT.

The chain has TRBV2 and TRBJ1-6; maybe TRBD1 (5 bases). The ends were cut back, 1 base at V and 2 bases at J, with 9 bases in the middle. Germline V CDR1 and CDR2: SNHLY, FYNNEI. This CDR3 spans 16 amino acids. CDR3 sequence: CASSEVRAAYNSPLHF. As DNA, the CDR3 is TGTGCCAGCAGTGAAGTCAGGGCTGCCTATAATTCACCCCTCCACTTT.

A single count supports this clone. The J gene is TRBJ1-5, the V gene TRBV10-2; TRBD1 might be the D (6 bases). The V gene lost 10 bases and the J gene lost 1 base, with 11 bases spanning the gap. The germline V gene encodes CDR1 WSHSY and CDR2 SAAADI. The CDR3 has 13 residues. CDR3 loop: CATTGLSNQPQHF. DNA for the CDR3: TGCGCCACAACAGGGTTAAGCAATCAGCCCCAGCATTTT.

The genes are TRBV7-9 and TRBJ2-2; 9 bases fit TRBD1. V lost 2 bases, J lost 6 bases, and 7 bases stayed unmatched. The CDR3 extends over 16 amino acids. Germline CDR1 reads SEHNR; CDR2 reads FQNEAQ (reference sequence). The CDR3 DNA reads TGTGCCAGCAGCTTATTCGGGACAGGGATCCCCGGGGAGCTGTTTTTT. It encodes CASSLFGTGIPGELFF.

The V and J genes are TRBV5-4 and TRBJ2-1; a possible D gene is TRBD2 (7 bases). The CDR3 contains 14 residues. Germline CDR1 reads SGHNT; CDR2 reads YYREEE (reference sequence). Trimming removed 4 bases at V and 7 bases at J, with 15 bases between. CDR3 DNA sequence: TGTGCCAGCAGCCCCGGGGGGCGGGGAAATGAGCAGTTCTTC. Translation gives CASSPGGRGNEQFF.

The CDR3 region has the DNA TGCGCCAGCAGCCAAGGGACAGGGGGGGATTATGGCTACACCTTC. Translating it yields CASSQGTGGDYGYTF. This sequence joins TRBV4-1 and TRBJ1-2, with 10 bases fitting TRBD1. There are 15 residues in the CDR3. The germline V gene has CDR1 MGHRA and CDR2 YSYEKL. J gave up 5 bases and V 1 base, and 4 bases lay outside the gene matches.

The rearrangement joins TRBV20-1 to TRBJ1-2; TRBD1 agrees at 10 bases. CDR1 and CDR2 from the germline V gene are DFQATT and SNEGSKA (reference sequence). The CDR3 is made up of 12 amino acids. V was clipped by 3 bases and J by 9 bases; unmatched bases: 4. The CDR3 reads CSASGTGDRYTF. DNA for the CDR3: TGCAGTGCTAGTGGGACAGGGGATCGCTACACCTTC.

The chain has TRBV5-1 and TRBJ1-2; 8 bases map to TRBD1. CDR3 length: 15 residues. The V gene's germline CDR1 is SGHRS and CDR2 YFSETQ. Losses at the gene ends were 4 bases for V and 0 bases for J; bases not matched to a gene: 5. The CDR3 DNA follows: TGCGCCAGCAGCCAAGGGACAGGAGCTAACTATGGCTACACCTTC. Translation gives CASSQGTGANYGYTF.

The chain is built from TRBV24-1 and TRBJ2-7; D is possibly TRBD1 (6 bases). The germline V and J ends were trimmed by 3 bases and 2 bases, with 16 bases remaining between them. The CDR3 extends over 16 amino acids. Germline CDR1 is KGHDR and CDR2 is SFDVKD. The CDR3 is CATSDHHRDPTYEQYF. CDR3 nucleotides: TGTGCCACCAGTGATCACCACAGGGACCCTACCTACGAGCAGTACTTC.

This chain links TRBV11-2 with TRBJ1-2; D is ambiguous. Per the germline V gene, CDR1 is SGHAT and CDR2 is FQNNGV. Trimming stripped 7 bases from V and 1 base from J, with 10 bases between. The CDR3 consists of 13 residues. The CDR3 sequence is CASTAELNYGYTF. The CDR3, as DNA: TGTGCCAGCACCGCCGAGCTTAACTATGGCTACACCTTC.

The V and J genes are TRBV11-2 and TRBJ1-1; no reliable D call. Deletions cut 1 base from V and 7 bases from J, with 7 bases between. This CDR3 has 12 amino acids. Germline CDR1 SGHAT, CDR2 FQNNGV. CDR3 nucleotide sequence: TGTGCCAGCAGCTTAGGGGCCGGTGAAGCTTTCTTT. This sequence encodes CASSLGAGEAFF.

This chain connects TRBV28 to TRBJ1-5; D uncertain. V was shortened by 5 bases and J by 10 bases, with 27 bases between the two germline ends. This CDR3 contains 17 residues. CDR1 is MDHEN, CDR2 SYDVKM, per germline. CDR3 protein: CASSPNFGPEALYPQHF. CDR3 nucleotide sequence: TGTGCCAGCAGTCCGAATTTCGGCCCCGAGGCCCTATACCCCCAGCATTTT.

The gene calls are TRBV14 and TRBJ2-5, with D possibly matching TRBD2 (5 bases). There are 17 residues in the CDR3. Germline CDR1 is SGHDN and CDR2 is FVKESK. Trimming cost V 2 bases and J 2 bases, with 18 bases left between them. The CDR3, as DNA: TGTGCCAGCAGCCAATATACGGGAAGCAAATCTCAAGAGACCCAGTACTTC. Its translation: CASSQYTGSKSQETQYF.

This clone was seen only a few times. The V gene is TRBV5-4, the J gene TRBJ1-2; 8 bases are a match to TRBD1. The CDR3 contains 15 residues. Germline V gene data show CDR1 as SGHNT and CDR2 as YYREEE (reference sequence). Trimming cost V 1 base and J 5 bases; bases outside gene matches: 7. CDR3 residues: CASSLFDRGPYGYTF. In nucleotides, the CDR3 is TGTGCCAGCAGCTTGTTCGACAGGGGACCTTATGGCTACACCTTC.

The CDR3 region has the DNA TGTGCCAGCAGCCAAGAATCAGGCGCCTCACCCCTCCACTTT. Protein sequence: CASSQESGASPLHF. The genes are TRBV3-1 (or the pseudogene TRBV3-2) and TRBJ1-6, with D uncertain. Germline assignment: CDR1 LGHDT and CDR2 YNNKEL (reference sequence). The CDR3 is made up of 14 amino acids. The V gene lost 0 bases and the J gene lost 10 bases, with 10 bases spanning the gap.

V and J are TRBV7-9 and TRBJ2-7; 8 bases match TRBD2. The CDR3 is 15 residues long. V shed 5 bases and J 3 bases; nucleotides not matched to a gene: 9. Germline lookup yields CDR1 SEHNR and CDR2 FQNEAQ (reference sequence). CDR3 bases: TGTGCCAGCAGCGCCCACGAGCGGGGGCTCTACGAGCAGTACTTC. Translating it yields CASSAHERGLYEQYF.